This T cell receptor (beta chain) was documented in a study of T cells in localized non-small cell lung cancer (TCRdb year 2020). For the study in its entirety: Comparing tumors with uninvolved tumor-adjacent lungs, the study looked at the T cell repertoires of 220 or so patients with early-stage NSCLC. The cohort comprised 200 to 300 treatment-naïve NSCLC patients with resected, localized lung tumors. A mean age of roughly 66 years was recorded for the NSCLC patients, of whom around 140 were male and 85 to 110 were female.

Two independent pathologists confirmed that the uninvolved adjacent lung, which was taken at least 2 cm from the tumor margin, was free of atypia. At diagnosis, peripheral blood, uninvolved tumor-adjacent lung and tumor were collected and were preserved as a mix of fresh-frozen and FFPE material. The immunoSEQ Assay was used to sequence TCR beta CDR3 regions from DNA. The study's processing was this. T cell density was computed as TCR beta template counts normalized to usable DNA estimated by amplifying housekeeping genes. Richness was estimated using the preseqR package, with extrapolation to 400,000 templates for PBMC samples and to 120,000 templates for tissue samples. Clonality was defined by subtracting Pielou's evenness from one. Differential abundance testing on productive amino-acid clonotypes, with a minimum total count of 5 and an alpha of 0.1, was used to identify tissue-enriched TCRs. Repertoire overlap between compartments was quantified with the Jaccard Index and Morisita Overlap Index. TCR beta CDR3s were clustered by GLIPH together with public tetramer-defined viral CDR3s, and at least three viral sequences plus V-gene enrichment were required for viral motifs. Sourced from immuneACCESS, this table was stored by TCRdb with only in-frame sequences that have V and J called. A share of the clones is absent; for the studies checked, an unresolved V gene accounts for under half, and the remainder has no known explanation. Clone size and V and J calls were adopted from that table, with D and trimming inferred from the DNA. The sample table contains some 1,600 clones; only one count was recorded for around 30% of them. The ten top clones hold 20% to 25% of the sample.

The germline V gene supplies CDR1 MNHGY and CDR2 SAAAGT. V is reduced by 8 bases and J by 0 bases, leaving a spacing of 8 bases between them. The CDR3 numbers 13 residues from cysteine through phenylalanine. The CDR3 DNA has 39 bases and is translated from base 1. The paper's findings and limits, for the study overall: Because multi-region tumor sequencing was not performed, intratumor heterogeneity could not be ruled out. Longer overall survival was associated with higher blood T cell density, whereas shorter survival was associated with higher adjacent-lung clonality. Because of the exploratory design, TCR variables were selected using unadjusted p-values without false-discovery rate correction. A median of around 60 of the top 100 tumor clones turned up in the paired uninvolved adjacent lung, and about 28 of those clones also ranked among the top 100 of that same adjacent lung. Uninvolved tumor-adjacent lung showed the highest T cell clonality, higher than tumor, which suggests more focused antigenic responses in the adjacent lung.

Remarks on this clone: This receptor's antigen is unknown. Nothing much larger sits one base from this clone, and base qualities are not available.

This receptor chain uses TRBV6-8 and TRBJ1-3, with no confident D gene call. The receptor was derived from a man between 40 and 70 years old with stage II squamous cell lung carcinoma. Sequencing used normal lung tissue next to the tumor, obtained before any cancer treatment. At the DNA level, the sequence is TGTGCCAGCGAGGGCCCCTCTGGAAACACCATATATTTT. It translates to CASEGPSGNTIYF.